This is a list of T cell receptor beta chains from one sample in a study of shared clonotypes between healthy human individuals. Clones were sequenced by immunoSEQ multiplex PCR, and TCRdb holds only the in-frame ones, with some missing. Among about 2.2 million clones, under 95% were seen once, and the ten largest hold more than 1.5%. Specimen: naive CD8+ T cells from PBMCs. These receptor sequences come from a man younger than 35 in good health. Some clones in this sample may be carry-over from other donors' samples. Both conserved end residues are part of each CDR3. Each record gives: J gene, D gene, clone size, V gene, CDR3 DNA, CDR3 protein. A D gene is named only where the DNA matches it firmly. Size values are once, few and many counts, or a class for expanded clones, and some rows have none.

j_gene: TRBJ1-3; d_gene: TRBD1; abundance: few; v_gene: TRBV28; CDR3nt: TGTGCCAGCAGCCCGGACAGGGTAGCTGGAAACACCATATATTTT; CDR3aa: CASSPDRVAGNTIYF
j_gene: TRBJ2-5; d_gene: -; abundance: -; v_gene: TRBV7-9; CDR3nt: TGTGCCAGCAGCTCGGTACAGGAGCTAAAAGAGACCCAGTACTTC; CDR3aa: CASSSVQELKETQYF
j_gene: TRBJ2-1; d_gene: -; abundance: -; v_gene: TRBV10-1; CDR3nt: TGCGCCAGCAGTGAGTCGGGGGAAACTGTCGGCGGCAATGAGCAGTTCTTC; CDR3aa: CASSESGETVGGNEQFF
j_gene: TRBJ1-1; d_gene: TRBD1; abundance: -; v_gene: TRBV5-1; CDR3nt: TGCGCCAGCAGCTTACACCGGACAGGGCGGGCCTCTGAAGCTTTCTTT; CDR3aa: CASSLHRTGRASEAFF
j_gene: TRBJ2-7; d_gene: -; abundance: -; v_gene: TRBV4-1; CDR3nt: TGCGCCAGCAGCTTCCCGGGACAATCGTCCTACGAGCAGTACTTC; CDR3aa: CASSFPGQSSYEQYF
j_gene: TRBJ1-5; d_gene: TRBD1; abundance: -; v_gene: TRBV6-1; CDR3nt: TGTGCCAGCAGTGAACGGGACAGGGCCCTATCTTATCAGCCCCAGCATTTT; CDR3aa: CASSERDRALSYQPQHF
j_gene: TRBJ1-2; d_gene: -; abundance: -; v_gene: TRBV19; CDR3nt: TGTGCCAGTAGTACAGCCCTCCGGACAAAGGATGGCTACACCTTC; CDR3aa: CASSTALRTKDGYTF
j_gene: TRBJ1-5; d_gene: -; abundance: -; v_gene: TRBV6-1; CDR3nt: TGTGCCAGCAGTTCTGACACCTCCAGCAATCAGCCCCAGCATTTT; CDR3aa: CASSSDTSSNQPQHF
j_gene: TRBJ2-1; d_gene: -; abundance: once; v_gene: TRBV9; CDR3nt: TGTGCCAGCAGTGGGACTCGGATGGGGTTCAATGAGCAGTTCTTC; CDR3aa: CASSGTRMGFNEQFF
j_gene: TRBJ1-2; d_gene: -; abundance: -; v_gene: TRBV6-5; CDR3nt: TGTGCCAGCAGTTCCCTTGTCGAGGGAGGTAATGGCTACACCTTC; CDR3aa: CASSSLVEGGNGYTF
j_gene: TRBJ2-2; d_gene: -; abundance: -; v_gene: TRBV27; CDR3nt: TGTGCCAGCAGTTTATCCCTAGCCCGGCTTCTTACCGGGGAGCTGTTTTTT; CDR3aa: CASSLSLARLLTGELFF
j_gene: TRBJ1-4; d_gene: TRBD1; abundance: -; v_gene: TRBV4-2; CDR3nt: TGTGCCAGCAGCCTAAGTACCTATCGACAGGGGGCTAATGAAAAACTGTTTTTT; CDR3aa: CASSLSTYRQGANEKLFF
j_gene: TRBJ1-1; d_gene: TRBD1; abundance: -; v_gene: TRBV5-8; CDR3nt: TGTGCCAGCAGCGGGGGACAGGGGTTTGGGAACACTGAAGCTTTCTTT; CDR3aa: CASSGGQGFGNTEAFF
j_gene: TRBJ1-3; d_gene: -; abundance: -; v_gene: TRBV19; CDR3nt: TGTGCCAGTAGTGAGGCGCAGGGTGACACCATATATTTT; CDR3aa: CASSEAQGDTIYF
j_gene: TRBJ1-5; d_gene: -; abundance: -; v_gene: TRBV7-9; CDR3nt: TGTGCCAGCAGCTTGAACGAGAGGACGCAGCCCCAGCATTTT; CDR3aa: CASSLNERTQPQHF
j_gene: TRBJ2-3; d_gene: TRBD2; abundance: -; v_gene: TRBV6-1; CDR3nt: TGTGCCAGCAGTGAACTAGCGGTGGTGGATACGCAGTATTTT; CDR3aa: CASSELAVVDTQYF
j_gene: TRBJ2-6; d_gene: -; abundance: -; v_gene: TRBV9; CDR3nt: TGTGCCAGCAGTTATAGTGGGGCCAACGTCCTGACTTTC; CDR3aa: CASSYSGANVLTF
j_gene: TRBJ2-1; d_gene: -; abundance: -; v_gene: TRBV7-9; CDR3nt: TGTGCCAGCAGCTTTTCGTCTAGCAATGAGCAGTTCTTC; CDR3aa: CASSFSSSNEQFF
j_gene: TRBJ2-1; d_gene: TRBD2; abundance: -; v_gene: TRBV11-2; CDR3nt: TGTGCCAGCAGCCTGACTAGCGCCGGTCGAAGTGAGCAGTTCTTC; CDR3aa: CASSLTSAGRSEQFF
j_gene: TRBJ2-4; d_gene: -; abundance: -; v_gene: TRBV18; CDR3nt: TGTGCCAGCTCACCACAGGACGTTTACATTCAGTACTTC; CDR3aa: CASSPQDVYIQYF
j_gene: TRBJ2-1; d_gene: -; abundance: -; v_gene: TRBV5-6; CDR3nt: TGTGCCAGCAGCCACCGCCCGGGCCTGAGCTCCTACAATGAGCAGTTCTTC; CDR3aa: CASSHRPGLSSYNEQFF
j_gene: TRBJ2-5; d_gene: -; abundance: -; v_gene: TRBV7-9; CDR3nt: TGTGCCAGCAGCGCCGGTACCGGTTTTGGACCGTTGAAAGAGACCCAGTACTTC; CDR3aa: CASSAGTGFGPLKETQYF
j_gene: TRBJ2-3; d_gene: -; abundance: once; v_gene: TRBV4-1; CDR3nt: TGCGCCAGCAGCCCAGATCCTACAGGGCTCGCAGATACGCAGTATTTT; CDR3aa: CASSPDPTGLADTQYF
j_gene: TRBJ2-7; d_gene: TRBD2; abundance: -; v_gene: TRBV7-2; CDR3nt: TGTGCCAGCAGTCCCCTGCGGGGGGAAAACGAGCAGTACTTC; CDR3aa: CASSPLRGENEQYF
j_gene: TRBJ1-1; d_gene: TRBD1; abundance: few; v_gene: TRBV19; CDR3nt: TGTGCCAGTAGGCCTACGACAGGGGGTGAAGCTTTCTTT; CDR3aa: CASRPTTGGEAFF
j_gene: TRBJ2-7; d_gene: -; abundance: -; v_gene: TRBV30; CDR3nt: TGTGCCTGGACCCCGGGCCCTCCCTTTTACGAGCAGTACTTC; CDR3aa: CAWTPGPPFYEQYF
j_gene: TRBJ1-3; d_gene: -; abundance: -; v_gene: TRBV6-1; CDR3nt: TGTGCCAGCAGTGATAATCAACGGGCAGCTTCTGGAAACACCATATATTTT; CDR3aa: CASSDNQRAASGNTIYF
j_gene: TRBJ2-3; d_gene: TRBD1; abundance: once; v_gene: TRBV28; CDR3nt: TGTGCCAGCAGTTTACGCCAGGGGGCAGATACGCAGTATTTT; CDR3aa: CASSLRQGADTQYF
j_gene: TRBJ1-5; d_gene: -; abundance: -; v_gene: TRBV7-9; CDR3nt: TGTGCCAGCAGCTTTCGGCGACAGAACGATTATAGCAATCAGCCCCAGCATTTT; CDR3aa: CASSFRRQNDYSNQPQHF
j_gene: TRBJ2-7; d_gene: -; abundance: -; v_gene: TRBV9; CDR3nt: TGTGCCAGCAGTCCGGCGGGGCCAGGGGAATCCTACGAGCAGTACTTC; CDR3aa: CASSPAGPGESYEQYF
j_gene: TRBJ2-7; d_gene: TRBD2; abundance: -; v_gene: TRBV18; CDR3nt: TGTGCCAGCTCACCCCCCCTGGATAGCGGGAGCGGTCTCTACGAGCAGTACTTC; CDR3aa: CASSPPLDSGSGLYEQYF
j_gene: TRBJ1-1; d_gene: -; abundance: few; v_gene: TRBV5-1; CDR3nt: TGCGCCAGCAGCTTGGATGGCCCGAACACTGAAGCTTTCTTT; CDR3aa: CASSLDGPNTEAFF
j_gene: TRBJ1-2; d_gene: -; abundance: -; v_gene: TRBV5-1; CDR3nt: TGCGCCAGCACAGGGGACGCCCTCTATGGCTACACCTTC; CDR3aa: CASTGDALYGYTF
j_gene: TRBJ2-5; d_gene: -; abundance: -; v_gene: TRBV27; CDR3nt: TGTGCCAGCAGTTTTGGAGGGGAAGAGACCCAGTACTTC; CDR3aa: CASSFGGEETQYF
j_gene: TRBJ1-1; d_gene: -; abundance: few; v_gene: TRBV7-9; CDR3nt: TGTGCCAGCAGCTTAGGATCCCCTGAAGCTTTCTTT; CDR3aa: CASSLGSPEAFF
j_gene: TRBJ2-2; d_gene: -; abundance: -; v_gene: TRBV5-4; CDR3nt: TGTGCCAGCAGCTGGGCCGACACCGGGGAGCTGTTTTTT; CDR3aa: CASSWADTGELFF
j_gene: TRBJ2-7; d_gene: -; abundance: -; v_gene: TRBV13; CDR3nt: TGTGCCAGCAGCCCAGAAGGTTCCTACGAGCAGTACTTC; CDR3aa: CASSPEGSYEQYF
j_gene: TRBJ2-7; d_gene: TRBD1; abundance: -; v_gene: TRBV7-9; CDR3nt: TGTGCCAGCAGCTTAGGGCCAGGGGGCGACCAGTACTTC; CDR3aa: CASSLGPGGDQYF
j_gene: TRBJ2-7; d_gene: -; abundance: -; v_gene: TRBV10-3; CDR3nt: TGTGCCATCAGTGAGTCGAGGAGGGGACACGAGCAGTACTTC; CDR3aa: CAISESRRGHEQYF
j_gene: TRBJ2-7; d_gene: -; abundance: -; v_gene: TRBV27; CDR3nt: TGTGCCAGCAGTCCCAGTGCGAAGGGGGGTTCCTACGAGCAGTACTTC; CDR3aa: CASSPSAKGGSYEQYF
j_gene: TRBJ1-1; d_gene: -; abundance: -; v_gene: TRBV29-1; CDR3nt: TGCAGCGTTCTCCTACAGACTGAAGCTTTCTTT; CDR3aa: CSVLLQTEAFF
j_gene: TRBJ2-2; d_gene: -; abundance: once; v_gene: TRBV5-4; CDR3nt: TGTGCCATCCCCGGGGCAGGAAGTAACACCGGGGAGCTGTTTTTT; CDR3aa: CAIPGAGSNTGELFF